These 17 T cell receptor beta chains were sequenced from one sample in a study of OX40 agonist ivuxolimab in advanced cancers. Clones were read by immunoSEQ multiplex PCR, and TCRdb kept only the in-frame ones, dropping some. The table includes about 70,000 clones, roughly 78% detected once. Source: CD4+ or CD8+ T cells sorted from blood, taken in a trial of the OX40 agonist ivuxolimab. The receptors shown here come from an adult with an advanced solid tumor such as melanoma, head and neck, liver or kidney cancer.

The chain uses TRBV28 and TRBJ2-7; 10 bases are shared with TRBD2. Germline V gives CDR1 MDHEN, CDR2 SYDVKM. CDR3 length equals 16 residues. Trimming took 1 base from V and 6 from J; bases not matched to a gene: 9. The CDR3 loop reads CASSLLKGGLAPEQYF. In DNA form, the CDR3 reads TGTGCCAGCAGTTTATTAAAGGGGGGACTAGCGCCCGAGCAGTACTTC.

This clone was seen only a few times. V is TRBV28 and J is TRBJ2-5, with 8 bases lining up with TRBD1. This CDR3 spans 14 amino acids. CDR1 is MDHEN and CDR2 is SYDVKM in the germline V gene. V lost 6 bases and J lost 4; bases outside the gene matches: 7. The DNA of the CDR3 is TGTGCCAGCAGGACAGGGGTTAAGCCAGAGACCCAGTACTTC. Protein sequence: CASRTGVKPETQYF.

The V and J genes are TRBV9 and TRBJ2-2, with D hard to call. Trimming shortened V by 0 bases and J by 7 bases, and 13 bases separated the two germline ends. This CDR3 contains 15 residues. Per the germline V gene, CDR1 is SGDLS and CDR2 is YYNGEE. The CDR3 region has the DNA TGTGCCAGCAGCGTAGAAGTCACCCCGGGCGGGGAGCTGTTTTTT. Its protein product is CASSVEVTPGGELFF.

The chain links TRBV7-3 to TRBJ2-1; 7 bases agree with TRBD1. The CDR3 sequence is 14 residues long. The V and J ends lost 5 bases and 3 bases, in that order; junction bases with no gene match: 4. Germline V gene data show CDR1 as SGHTA and CDR2 as FQGTGA. CDR3 region: CASSIGTDYNEQFF. CDR3 bases: TGTGCCAGCAGCATAGGGACAGACTACAATGAGCAGTTCTTC.

The chain combines TRBV27 with TRBJ2-1; D unclear. V was cut by 7 bases and J by 0 bases, with 13 bases left in between. This CDR3 spans 15 amino acids. Looked up from germline, CDR1 is MNHEY and CDR2 is SMNVEV (reference sequence). This CDR3 reads CASTSTVFSYNEQFF. For the CDR3, the DNA is TGTGCCAGCACCTCGACCGTTTTCTCCTACAATGAGCAGTTCTTC.

The chain carries TRBV19 and TRBJ2-6; possible D gene TRBD1, 6 bases. The CDR3 length is 17 residues. V dropped 5 bases and J dropped 0 bases, with 14 bases sitting between them. Germline loops: CDR1 LNHDA, CDR2 SQIVND (reference sequence). DNA of the CDR3: TGTGCCAGTAGTGCACAGGGTCTAAGCTCTGGGGCCAACGTCCTGACTTTC. Translated, it gives CASSAQGLSSGANVLTF.

J is TRBJ2-5 and V is TRBV7-2; 10 nucleotides agree with TRBD2. Germline trimming cut 2 bases from V and 5 bases from J; bases unmatched to any gene: 8. The CDR3 runs to 16 residues. CDR1 is SGHTA and CDR2 is FQGNSA in the germline V gene. The DNA of the CDR3 is TGTGCCAGCAGCTTAACCAGCGGGAGGGTCCGGGAGACCCAGTACTTC. Its translation: CASSLTSGRVRETQYF.

V is TRBV5-6 and J is TRBJ1-2, with a possible D match to TRBD1 (5 bases). CDR1 SGHDT and CDR2 YYEEEE come from the germline V gene. This CDR3 spans 13 amino acids. V lost 4 bases and J lost 6, with 13 bases in between. CDR3 coding DNA: TGTGCCAGCAGCCCAGACAGCCTGAATGGCTACACCTTC. This translates into CASSPDSLNGYTF.

The V gene is TRBV9, the J gene TRBJ2-5; TRBD2 matches at 8 bases. The V gene's germline CDR1 is SGDLS and CDR2 YYNGEE. The CDR3 is 15 amino acids. The ends lost 0 bases at V and 5 bases at J; junction bases unmatched: 6. The chain's CDR3 is CASSVAPGGYETQYF. Written as DNA, the CDR3 is TGTGCCAGCAGCGTAGCACCGGGAGGGTATGAGACCCAGTACTTC.

The chain is built from TRBV4-2 and TRBJ1-6, with 10 bases aligning to TRBD1. Germline CDR1 and CDR2: LGHNA and YNFKEQ. V trimming: 8 bases; J trimming: 3 bases; junction bases outside the gene matches: 13. The CDR3 is 18 residues long. The CDR3: CASDRGQGGVGYNSPLHF. In DNA form, the CDR3 reads TGTGCCAGCGACCGAGGACAGGGGGGAGTTGGCTATAATTCACCCCTCCACTTT.

The V and J genes are TRBV5-1 and TRBJ2-3; D unresolved. The CDR3 is made up of 12 amino acids. The V end was cut by 0 bases, the J end by 6 bases, with 5 bases between. In germline, CDR1 is SGHRS, CDR2 YFSETQ. The DNA of the CDR3 is TGCGCCAGCAGCTTGGCCGTGGATACGCAGTATTTT. This sequence encodes CASSLAVDTQYF.

This clone was seen only once. This chain uses TRBV11-2 with TRBJ2-5; 8 bases are shared with TRBD2. The J call may be in error: the DNA end matches TRBJ2-7 better. The CDR3 spans 15 residues. Germline V gene lookup returns CDR1 SGHAT and CDR2 FQNNGV. The CDR3 protein is CASSLQRGPSYEQYF. CDR3 DNA: TGTGCCAGCAGCTTACAGCGGGGGCCCTCCTACGAGCAGTACTTC.

The chain uses TRBV19 and TRBJ2-3; 8 bases match TRBD2. V shed 5 bases and J 7 bases; nucleotides not matched to a gene: 11. This CDR3 has 15 amino acids. Per germline, CDR1 LNHDA and CDR2 SQIVND (reference sequence). The CDR3 coding sequence is TGTGCCAGTAGTCCTGGGGGCAAGCGGGGGCATACGCAGTATTTT. Protein product: CASSPGGKRGHTQYF.

This clone was counted between two and nine times. The chain has TRBV7-2 and TRBJ2-2; 9 bases match TRBD2. Germline V gene sequence: CDR1 SGHTA, CDR2 FQGNSA. The CDR3 runs to 17 residues. Trimming removed 3 bases from V and 6 bases from J; junction bases left unmatched: 11. CDR3 in amino acids: CASSLTSGHPGAGELFF. CDR3 DNA sequence: TGTGCCAGCAGCTTGACTAGCGGCCATCCCGGGGCCGGGGAGCTGTTTTTT.

V gene TRBV18 combines with J gene TRBJ1-2; D gene ambiguous. The CDR3 covers 14 residues. Germline V CDR1 and CDR2: KGHSH, LQKENI. Trimming shortened V by 6 bases and J by 4 bases, and 15 bases separated the two germline ends. Here the CDR3 DNA reads TGTGCCAGCTCCTCCAAGACGGGCTTCTATGGCTACACCTTC. Its translation: CASSSKTGFYGYTF.

This chain uses TRBV18 with TRBJ2-5; 13 bases are shared with TRBD2. V dropped 8 bases and J dropped 4; count of bases not matched to a gene: 7. The CDR3 extends over 15 amino acids. CDR1 is KGHSH and CDR2 is LQKENI in the germline V gene. The CDR3 DNA is TGTGCCAGCGCCTGGACTAGCGGGAGACGAGAGACCCAGTACTTC. Translated, it gives CASAWTSGRRETQYF.

This clone occurred a few times. The genes are TRBV30 and TRBJ2-3, with 10 bases matching TRBD2. This CDR3 region has 17 residues. After removal of 2 bases from V and 4 bases from J, the junction contained 12 bases not matched to a gene. The germline CDR1 and CDR2 sequences are GTSNPN and SVGIG (reference sequence). CDR3 bases: TGTGCCTGGAGTTCCCAGGGTAGCGGGAGGAAGCCAGATACGCAGTATTTT. It encodes CAWSSQGSGRKPDTQYF.